These 4 T cell receptor beta chains were all obtained from the same sample, sequenced in a study of response to subunit inactivated influenza vaccine. TCRdb re-derived calls from the RT-PCR reads in MiXCR, one entry per CDR3 protein. The sample lists about 480,000 distinct CDR3 sequences; 10% to 15% were seen once. Material: PBMCs from blood, obtained roughly 48 days after vaccination. All receptors come from a man aged 45-60 years who received an inactivated influenza vaccine.

The chain combines TRBV10-2 with TRBJ2-7; no reliable D call. Trimming removed 4 bases at V and 3 bases at J, with 13 bases between. The CDR3 sequence is 14 residues long. CDR1 WSHSY and CDR2 SAAADI come from the germline V gene. This chain's CDR3 is CASSGTTPLYEQYF. The CDR3 DNA reads as TGCGCCAGCAGTGGGACCACCCCCCTCTACGAGCAGTACTTC.

CDR3 sequence reads: CASSRTSGGLTDTQYF. The CDR3 DNA is TGCGCCAGCAGTCGGACTAGCGGGGGACTCACAGATACGCAGTATTTT. This rearrangement joins TRBV10-1 to TRBJ2-3; 13 bases agree with TRBD2. The CDR3 sequence is 16 residues long. Trimming took 5 bases from V and 2 from J; bases not matched to a gene: 4. Germline V gene lookup returns CDR1 WNHNN and CDR2 SYGVQD (reference sequence).

This clonotype came up many times. The rearrangement uses TRBV7-2 and TRBJ2-5; D perhaps matches TRBD2 (5 bases). Germline CDR1 SGHTA, CDR2 FQGNSA. V lost 0 bases and J 7 bases, leaving 12 bases between the germline ends. The CDR3 is 14 amino acids. CDR3 nucleotide sequence: TGTGCCAGCAGCTTAGCCGGCGAGGGCGGGACCCAGTACTTC. Encoded protein: CASSLAGEGGTQYF.

This clonotype was counted only a few times. The rearrangement uses TRBV7-2 and TRBJ2-1; D may correspond to TRBD1 or TRBD2 (5 bases each). Deletions cut 3 bases from V and 2 bases from J, with 11 bases between. CDR3 length: 15 residues. CDR1 and CDR2 (germline): SGHTA, FQGNSA. CDR3 amino acids: CASSLNGGPYNEQFF. The CDR3 DNA is TGTGCCAGCAGCTTGAATGGGGGTCCCTACAATGAGCAGTTCTTC.